This TCR beta chain was retrieved from a study of T cells in Graves' hyperthyroidism and ophthalmopathy. Study observations and caveats: Within blood appeared most thyroid clonotypes that had expanded above 0.001.

This clonotype was counted between two and nine times. Its antigen is currently unknown. This CDR3 is 17 amino acids long. V lost 1 base and J 2 bases, leaving 12 bases between the germline ends. Germline lookup yields CDR1 MGHRA and CDR2 YSYEKL. The source material, RNA transcripts, was used to amplify TCR beta CDR3 regions. When the TCR CDR3 underwent first-round RT-PCR, the HTBI primer set was used. TCRdb fed the multiplex PCR reads into MiXCR, producing one record per CDR3 protein. This sample yields hundreds of thousands of distinct CDR3 sequences, of which roughly 14% are seen a single time; about 13% belongs to the top ten.

Input material: blood. The rearrangement uses TRBV4-1 and TRBJ2-6, with a possible D match to TRBD2 (6 bases). The receptor was isolated from a man aged 18 to 29 with Graves' ophthalmopathy. The DNA for the CDR3 is TGCGCCAGCAGCCAAGTTCCGTCTAGCGCTGGGGCCAACGTCCTGACTTTC. Translation: CASSQVPSSAGANVLTF.